The following is a T cell receptor beta chain sequence with its context. Its antigen remains unidentified. These data are taken from a study of graft-versus-host responses after intestinal transplantation. Study findings and constraints: Early post-transplant HvG declines showed an association with peak circulating GvH clone levels.

Clones were read by immunoSEQ multiplex PCR, and TCRdb kept only the in-frame ones, dropping some. This sample has around 100,000 clones, with 90% to 95% found just once. Looked up from germline, CDR1 is SQVTM and CDR2 is ANQGSEA. Trimming removed 0 bases from V and 4 bases from J; junction bases left unmatched: 8. The CDR3 consists of 15 residues. The sample in question was unstimulated CD8+ T cells sorted from spleen or lymph node cells, obtained before intestinal transplant. The rearrangement uses TRBV29-1 and TRBJ2-5; TRBD2 agrees at 7 bases. This clonotype was obtained from a human donor who received an intestinal transplant. Here the CDR3 reads CSVEEGRGGRETQYF. The DNA for the CDR3 is TGCAGCGTTGAAGAAGGGAGGGGCGGGAGAGAGACCCAGTACTTC. The full variable domain, its missing parts supplied by reference TRBV29-1 and TRBJ2-5, is SAVISQKPSRDICQRGTSLTIQCQVDSQVTMMFWYRQQPGQSLTLIATANQGSEATYESGFVIDKFPISRPNLTFSTLTVSNMSPEDSSIYLCSVEEGRGGRETQYFGPGTRLLVL.